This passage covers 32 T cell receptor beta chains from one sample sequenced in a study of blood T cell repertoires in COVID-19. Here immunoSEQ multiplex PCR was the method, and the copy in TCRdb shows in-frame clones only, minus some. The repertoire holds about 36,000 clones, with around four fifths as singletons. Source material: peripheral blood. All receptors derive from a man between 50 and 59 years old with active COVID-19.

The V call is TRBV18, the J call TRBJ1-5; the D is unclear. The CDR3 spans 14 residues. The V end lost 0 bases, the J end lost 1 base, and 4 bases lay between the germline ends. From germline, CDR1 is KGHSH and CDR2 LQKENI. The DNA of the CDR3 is TGTGCCAGCTCACCACCGGGCAGCAATCAGCCCCAGCATTTT. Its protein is CASSPPGSNQPQHF.

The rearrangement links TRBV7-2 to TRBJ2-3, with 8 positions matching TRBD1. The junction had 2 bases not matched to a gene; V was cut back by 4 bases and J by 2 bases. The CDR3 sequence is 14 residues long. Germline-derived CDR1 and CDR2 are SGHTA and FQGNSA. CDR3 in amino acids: CASSYRGITDTQYF. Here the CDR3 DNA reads TGTGCCAGCAGCTACAGGGGGATCACAGATACGCAGTATTTT.

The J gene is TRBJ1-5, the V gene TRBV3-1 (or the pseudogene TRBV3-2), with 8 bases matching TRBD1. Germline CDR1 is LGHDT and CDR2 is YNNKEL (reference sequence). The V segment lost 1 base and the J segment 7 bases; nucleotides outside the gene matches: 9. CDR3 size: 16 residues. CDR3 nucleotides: TGTGCCAGCAGCCAAGGAGGCGGACAGGGCGGACAGCCCCAGCATTTT. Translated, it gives CASSQGGGQGGQPQHF.

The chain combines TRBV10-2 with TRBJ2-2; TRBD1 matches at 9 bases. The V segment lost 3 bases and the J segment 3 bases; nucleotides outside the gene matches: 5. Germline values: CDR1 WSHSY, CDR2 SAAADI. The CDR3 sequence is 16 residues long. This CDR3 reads CASSDSGQGYTGELFF. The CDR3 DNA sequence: TGCGCCAGCAGTGATTCGGGACAGGGATACACCGGGGAGCTGTTTTTT.

CDR3 residues: CASSALGTGKNQPQHF. The CDR3 bases are TGTGCCAGCAGCGCGCTAGGGACAGGGAAGAATCAGCCCCAGCATTTT. This sequence joins TRBV7-2 and TRBJ1-5, with 9 bases matching TRBD1. The CDR3 has 16 residues. Germline CDR1 SGHTA, CDR2 FQGNSA. V gave up 5 bases and J gave up 4 bases; unmatched junction bases: 9.

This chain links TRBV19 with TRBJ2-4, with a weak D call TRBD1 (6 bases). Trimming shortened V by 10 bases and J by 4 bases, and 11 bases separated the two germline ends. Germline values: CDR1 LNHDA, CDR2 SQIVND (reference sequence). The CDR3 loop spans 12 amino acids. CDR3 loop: CAISDRKNIQYF. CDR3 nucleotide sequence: TGTGCCATCTCGGACAGAAAAAACATTCAGTACTTC.

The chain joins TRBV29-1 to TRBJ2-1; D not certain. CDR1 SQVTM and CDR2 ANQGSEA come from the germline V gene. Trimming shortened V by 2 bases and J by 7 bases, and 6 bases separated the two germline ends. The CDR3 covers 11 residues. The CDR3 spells CSVERRNEQFF. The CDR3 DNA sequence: TGCAGCGTTGAACGGCGGAATGAGCAGTTCTTC.

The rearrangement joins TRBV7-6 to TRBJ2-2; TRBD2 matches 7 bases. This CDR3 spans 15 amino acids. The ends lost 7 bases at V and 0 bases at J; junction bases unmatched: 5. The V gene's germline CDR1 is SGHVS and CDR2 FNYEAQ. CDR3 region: CASKLAGANTGELFF. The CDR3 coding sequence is TGTGCCAGCAAACTGGCGGGGGCGAACACCGGGGAGCTGTTTTTT.

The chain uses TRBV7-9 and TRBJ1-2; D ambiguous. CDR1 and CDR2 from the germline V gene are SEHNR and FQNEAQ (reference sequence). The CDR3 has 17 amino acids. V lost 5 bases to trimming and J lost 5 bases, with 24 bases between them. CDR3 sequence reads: CASSRQAGETAWYGYTF. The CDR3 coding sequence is TGTGCCAGCAGCCGGCAGGCCGGGGAAACGGCTTGGTATGGCTACACCTTC.

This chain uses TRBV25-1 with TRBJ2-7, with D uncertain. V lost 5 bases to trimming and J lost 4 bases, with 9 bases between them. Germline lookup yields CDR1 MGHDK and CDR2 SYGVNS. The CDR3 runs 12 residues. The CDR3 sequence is CASSRLGYEQYF. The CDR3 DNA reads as TGTGCCAGCAGTCGACTCGGTTACGAGCAGTACTTC.

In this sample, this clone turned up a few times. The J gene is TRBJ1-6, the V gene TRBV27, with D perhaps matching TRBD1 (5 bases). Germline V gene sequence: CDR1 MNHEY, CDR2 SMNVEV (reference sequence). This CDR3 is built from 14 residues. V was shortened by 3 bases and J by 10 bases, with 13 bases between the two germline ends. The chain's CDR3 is CASSFGHMGSPLHF. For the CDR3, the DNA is TGTGCCAGCAGTTTTGGACATATGGGGTCACCCCTCCACTTT.

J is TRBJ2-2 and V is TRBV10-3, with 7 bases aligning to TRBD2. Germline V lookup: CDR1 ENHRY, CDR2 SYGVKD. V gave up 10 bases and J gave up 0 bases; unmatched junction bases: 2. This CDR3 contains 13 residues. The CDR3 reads CASGTTNTGELFF. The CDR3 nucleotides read TGTGCCAGCGGGACTACGAACACCGGGGAGCTGTTTTTT.

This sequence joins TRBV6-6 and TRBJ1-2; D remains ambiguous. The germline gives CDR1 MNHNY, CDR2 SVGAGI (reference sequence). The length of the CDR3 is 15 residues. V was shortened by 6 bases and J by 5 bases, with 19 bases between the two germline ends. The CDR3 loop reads CASSPTRSGEYGYTF. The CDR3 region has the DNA TGTGCCAGCAGCCCTACGAGGTCCGGGGAATATGGCTACACCTTC.

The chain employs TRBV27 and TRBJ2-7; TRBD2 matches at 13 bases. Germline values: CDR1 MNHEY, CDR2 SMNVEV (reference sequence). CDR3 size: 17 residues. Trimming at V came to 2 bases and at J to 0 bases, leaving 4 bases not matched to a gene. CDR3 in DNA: TGTGCCAGCAGTTTAGGGACTAGCGGGGCCAGCTCCTACGAGCAGTACTTC. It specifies CASSLGTSGASSYEQYF.

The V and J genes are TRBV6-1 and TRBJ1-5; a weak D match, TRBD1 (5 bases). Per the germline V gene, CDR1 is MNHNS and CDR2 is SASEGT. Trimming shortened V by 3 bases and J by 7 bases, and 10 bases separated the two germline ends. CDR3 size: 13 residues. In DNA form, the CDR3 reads TGTGCCAGCAGTGAGGGGGGGTTACAGCCCCAGCATTTT. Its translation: CASSEGGLQPQHF.

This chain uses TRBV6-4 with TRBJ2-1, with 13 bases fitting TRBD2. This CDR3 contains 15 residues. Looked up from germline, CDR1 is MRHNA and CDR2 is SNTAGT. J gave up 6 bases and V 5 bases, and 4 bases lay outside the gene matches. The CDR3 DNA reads TGTGCCAGCAGTACTAGCGGGGGGGCTGGCAATGAGCAGTTCTTC. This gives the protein CASSTSGGAGNEQFF.

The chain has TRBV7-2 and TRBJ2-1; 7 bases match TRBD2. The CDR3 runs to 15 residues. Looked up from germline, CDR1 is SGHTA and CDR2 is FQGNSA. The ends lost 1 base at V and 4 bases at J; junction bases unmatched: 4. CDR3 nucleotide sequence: TGTGCCAGCAGCTTAGTGGGGGGGTTTTACAATGAGCAGTTCTTC. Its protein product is CASSLVGGFYNEQFF. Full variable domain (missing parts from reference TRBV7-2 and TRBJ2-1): GAGVSQSPSNKVTEKGKDVELRCDPISGHTALYWYRQSLGQGLEFLIYFQGNSAPDKSGLPSDRFSAERTGGSVSTLTIQRTQQEDSAVYLCASSLVGGFYNEQFFGPGTRLTVL.

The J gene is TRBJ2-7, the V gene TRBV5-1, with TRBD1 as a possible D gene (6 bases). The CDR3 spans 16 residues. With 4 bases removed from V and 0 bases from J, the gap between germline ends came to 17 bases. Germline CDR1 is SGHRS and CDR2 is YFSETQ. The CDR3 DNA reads TGCGCCAGCAGCCCTTATCGGACAGCTCGCTCCTACGAGCAGTACTTC. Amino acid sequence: CASSPYRTARSYEQYF.

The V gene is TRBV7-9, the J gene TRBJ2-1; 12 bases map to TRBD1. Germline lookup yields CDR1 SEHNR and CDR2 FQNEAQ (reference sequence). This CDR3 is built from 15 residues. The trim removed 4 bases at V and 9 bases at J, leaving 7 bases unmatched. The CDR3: CASSSGQGAIFEQFF. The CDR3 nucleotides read TGTGCCAGCAGCTCGGGACAGGGGGCAATTTTTGAGCAGTTCTTC. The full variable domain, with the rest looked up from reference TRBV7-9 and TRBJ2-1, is DTGVSQNPRHKITKRGQNVTFRCDPISEHNRLYWYRQTLGQGPEFLTYFQNEAQLEKSRLLSDRFSAERPKGSFSTLEIQRTEQGDSAMYLCASSSGQGAIFEQFFGPGTRLTVL.

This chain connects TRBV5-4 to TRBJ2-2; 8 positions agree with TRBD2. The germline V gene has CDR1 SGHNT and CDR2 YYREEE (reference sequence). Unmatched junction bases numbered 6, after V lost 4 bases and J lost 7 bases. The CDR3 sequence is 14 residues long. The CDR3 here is CASSGERGHGELFF. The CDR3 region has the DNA TGTGCCAGCAGCGGAGAGCGGGGGCACGGGGAGCTGTTTTTT.

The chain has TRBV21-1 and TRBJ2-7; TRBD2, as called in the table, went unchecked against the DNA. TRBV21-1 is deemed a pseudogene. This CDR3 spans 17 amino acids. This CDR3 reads CASSKRGKGTRHLEQYF. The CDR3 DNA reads TGTGCCAGCAGCAAACGGGGTAAGGGAACCAGGCACCTCGAGCAGTACTTC.

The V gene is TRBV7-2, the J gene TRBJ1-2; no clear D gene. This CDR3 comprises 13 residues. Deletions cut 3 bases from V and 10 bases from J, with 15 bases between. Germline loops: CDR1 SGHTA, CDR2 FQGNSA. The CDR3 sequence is CASSFSMTSDYTF. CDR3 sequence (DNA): TGTGCCAGCAGCTTTAGTATGACATCTGACTACACCTTC.

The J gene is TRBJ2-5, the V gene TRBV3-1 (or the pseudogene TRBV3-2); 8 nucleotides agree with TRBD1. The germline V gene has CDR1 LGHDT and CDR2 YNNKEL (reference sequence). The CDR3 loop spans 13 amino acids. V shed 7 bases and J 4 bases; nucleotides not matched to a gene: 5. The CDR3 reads CASTRQGTETQYF. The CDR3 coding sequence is TGTGCCAGCACCCGACAGGGGACAGAGACCCAGTACTTC.

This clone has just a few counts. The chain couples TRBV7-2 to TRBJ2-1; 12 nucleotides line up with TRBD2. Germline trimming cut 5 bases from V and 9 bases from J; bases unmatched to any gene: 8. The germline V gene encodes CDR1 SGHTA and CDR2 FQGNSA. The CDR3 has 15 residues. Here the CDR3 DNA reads TGTGCCAGCAGCCCGCTAGCGGGGGGGCCGTTTGAGCAGTTCTTC. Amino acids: CASSPLAGGPFEQFF.

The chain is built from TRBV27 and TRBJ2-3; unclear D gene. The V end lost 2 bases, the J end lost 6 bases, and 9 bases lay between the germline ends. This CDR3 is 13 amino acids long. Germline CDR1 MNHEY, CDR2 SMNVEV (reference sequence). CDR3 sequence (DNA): TGTGCCAGCAGTTTAGTAGGAGTGGATACGCAGTATTTT. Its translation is CASSLVGVDTQYF.

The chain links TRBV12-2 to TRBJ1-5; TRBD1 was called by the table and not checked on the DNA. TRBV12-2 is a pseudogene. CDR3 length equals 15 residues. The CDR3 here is CASRVDRGRVQPQHF. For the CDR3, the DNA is TGTGCAAGTCGCGTAGACAGGGGGCGCGTTCAGCCCCAGCATTTT.

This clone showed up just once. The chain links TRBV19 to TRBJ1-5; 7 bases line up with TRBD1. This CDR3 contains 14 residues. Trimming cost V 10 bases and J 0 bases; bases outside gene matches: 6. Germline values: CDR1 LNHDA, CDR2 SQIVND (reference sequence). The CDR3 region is CATGTESSNQPQHF. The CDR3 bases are TGTGCCACCGGGACAGAGAGTAGCAATCAGCCCCAGCATTTT.

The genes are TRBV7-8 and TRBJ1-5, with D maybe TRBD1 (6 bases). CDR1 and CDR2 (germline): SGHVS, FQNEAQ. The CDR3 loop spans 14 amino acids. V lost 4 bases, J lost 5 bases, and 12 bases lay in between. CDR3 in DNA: TGTGCCAGCAGCTGGCAGGGGCGAGATCAGCCCCAGCATTTT. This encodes CASSWQGRDQPQHF.

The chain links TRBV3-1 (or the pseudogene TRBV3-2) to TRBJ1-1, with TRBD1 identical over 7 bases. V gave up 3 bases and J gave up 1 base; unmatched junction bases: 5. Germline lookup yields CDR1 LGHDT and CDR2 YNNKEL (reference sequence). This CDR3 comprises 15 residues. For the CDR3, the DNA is TGTGCCAGCAGCCACAGGGACAGACCGAACACTGAAGCTTTCTTT. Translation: CASSHRDRPNTEAFF.

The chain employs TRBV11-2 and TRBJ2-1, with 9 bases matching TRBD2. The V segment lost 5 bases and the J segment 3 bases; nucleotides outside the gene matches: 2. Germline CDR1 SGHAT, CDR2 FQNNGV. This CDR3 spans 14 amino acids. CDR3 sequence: CASSPSGDYNEQFF. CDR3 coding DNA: TGTGCCAGCAGCCCTAGCGGGGACTACAATGAGCAGTTCTTC.

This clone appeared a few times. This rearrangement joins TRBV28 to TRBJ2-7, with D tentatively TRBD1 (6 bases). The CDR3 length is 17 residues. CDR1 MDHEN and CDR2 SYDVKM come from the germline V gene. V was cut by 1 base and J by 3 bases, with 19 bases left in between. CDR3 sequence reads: CASSLLGTPSLGYEQYF. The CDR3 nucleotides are TGTGCCAGCAGTTTATTAGGGACACCCTCACTGGGCTACGAGCAGTACTTC. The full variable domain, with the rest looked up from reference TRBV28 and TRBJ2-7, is DVKVTQSSRYLVKRTGEKVFLECVQDMDHENMFWYRQDPGLGLRLIYFSYDVKMKEKGDIPEGYSVSREKKERFSLILESASTNQTSMYLCASSLLGTPSLGYEQYFGPGTRLTVT.

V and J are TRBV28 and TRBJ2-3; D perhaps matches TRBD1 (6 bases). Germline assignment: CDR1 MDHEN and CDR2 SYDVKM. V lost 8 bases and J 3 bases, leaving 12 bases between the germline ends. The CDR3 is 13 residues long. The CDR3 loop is CASADSSTDTQYF. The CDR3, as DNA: TGTGCCAGCGCGGACAGTTCAACAGATACGCAGTATTTT.